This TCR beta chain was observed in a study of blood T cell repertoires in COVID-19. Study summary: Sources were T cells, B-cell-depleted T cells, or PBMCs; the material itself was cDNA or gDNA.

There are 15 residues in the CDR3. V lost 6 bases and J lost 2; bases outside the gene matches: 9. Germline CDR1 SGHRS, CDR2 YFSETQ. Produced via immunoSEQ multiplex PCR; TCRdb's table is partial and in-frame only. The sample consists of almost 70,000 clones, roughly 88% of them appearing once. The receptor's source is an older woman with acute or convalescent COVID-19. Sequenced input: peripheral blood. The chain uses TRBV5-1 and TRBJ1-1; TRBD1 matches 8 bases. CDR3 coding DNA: TGCGCCAGCATCCCCACCGGGACAGGTAACACTGAAGCTTTCTTT. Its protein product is CASIPTGTGNTEAFF.